The entry below describes one T cell receptor beta chain. These data originate in a study of blood T cell repertoires in COVID-19. The data were produced by immunoSEQ multiplex PCR, yet TCRdb's version contains in-frame clones alone and is incomplete. The data hold about 270,000 clones, with roughly 80% observed a single time. V shed 8 bases and J 8 bases; nucleotides not matched to a gene: 12. The CDR3 covers 15 residues. Looked up from germline, CDR1 is MDHEN and CDR2 is SYDVKM. Seattle enrolled patients during active infection and tracked them longitudinally. Sequenced sample: peripheral blood. The receptor was derived from a human donor with COVID-19, enrolled during active disease. The donor label of this sample is uncertain. V usage is TRBV28 and J usage is TRBJ1-2, with TRBD1 identical over 12 bases. CDR3 in amino acids: CASLESGTGGWGYTF. The CDR3 region has the DNA TGTGCCAGCCTTGAATCCGGGACAGGGGGCTGGGGCTACACCTTC.